This passage covers 17 T cell receptor beta chains from one sample sequenced in a study of graft-versus-host responses after intestinal transplantation (dated by TCRdb to the early 2020s). For these receptors, no antigen is known. Library preparation was by the immunoSEQ multiplex PCR assay. Entries here come from immuneACCESS through TCRdb and include only in-frame sequences with V and J called. Some clones fail to appear in such tables; in the studies checked, an unresolved V gene covers under half of the shortfall, and the cause of the remainder is unknown. The sample includes 25,000 to 35,000 clones, with 70% to 85% observed a single time. The top ten hold 19% of the sample. In light of the paper, this sample's time point label describes: cells obtained before transplantation from donor or recipient. This sample comprised unstimulated CD8+ T cells sorted from spleen or lymph node cells, obtained before intestinal transplant. Source of these receptors: a human donor who received an intestinal transplant.

The chain employs TRBV27 and TRBJ2-2, with 11 bases fitting TRBD2. This CDR3 contains 15 residues. Trimming cost V 6 bases and J 4 bases; bases outside gene matches: 4. Germline CDR1 reads MNHEY; CDR2 reads SMNVEV (reference sequence). The DNA for the CDR3 is TGTGCCAGCAGCTTAGCGGGAGGGGGCACCGGGGAGCTGTTTTTT. As protein: CASSLAGGGTGELFF.

This clone is labeled as medium-sized. V is TRBV13 and J is TRBJ2-1; perhaps TRBD1 as D (6 bases). CDR3 length: 15 residues. V was pared by 4 bases and J by 7 bases, with 17 bases between. Germline V gives CDR1 PRHDT, CDR2 FYEKMQ (reference sequence). The CDR3 sequence: CASSSDSWVRNEQFF. In nucleotides, the CDR3 is TGTGCCAGCAGCTCGGACAGTTGGGTTCGGAATGAGCAGTTCTTC.

This chain links TRBV6-5 with TRBJ2-7; the D gene is possibly TRBD2 (5 bases). There are 15 residues in the CDR3. V was pared by 6 bases and J by 0 bases, with 15 bases between. Germline CDR1 is MNHEY and CDR2 is SVGAGI. CDR3 sequence: CASRLRGAASYEQYF. CDR3 nucleotide sequence: TGTGCCAGCAGACTCCGTGGAGCGGCCTCCTACGAGCAGTACTTC.

The chain employs TRBV29-1 and TRBJ2-7; 8 positions match TRBD1. The CDR3 sequence is 14 residues long. J was trimmed by 3 bases and V by 1 base; bases with no gene match: 5. Germline values: CDR1 SQVTM, CDR2 ANQGSEA. CDR3 DNA: TGCAGCGTTGAAGGACAGGGGCCCTTCTACGAGCAGTACTTC. This sequence encodes CSVEGQGPFYEQYF.

This chain links TRBV4-2 with TRBJ2-2; 7 nucleotides agree with TRBD1. Unmatched junction bases numbered 14, after V lost 4 bases and J lost 6 bases. The germline V gene has CDR1 LGHNA and CDR2 YNFKEQ. CDR3 size: 17 residues. CDR3 DNA: TGTGCCAGCAGCCCGAGTAAGGGACAGACAAACTCCGGGGAGCTGTTTTTT. It yields the protein CASSPSKGQTNSGELFF.

The chain employs TRBV7-9 and TRBJ2-7, with 10 positions matching TRBD1. Trimming removed 7 bases from V and 2 bases from J; junction bases left unmatched: 8. Germline V CDR1 and CDR2: SEHNR, FQNEAQ (reference sequence). The CDR3 runs 15 residues. The CDR3, as DNA: TGTGCCAGCAACGATCCGGGACAGGGGACCTACGAGCAGTACTTC. It is translated as CASNDPGQGTYEQYF.

The V and J genes are TRBV28 and TRBJ1-6; tentatively, D is TRBD1 (6 bases). V lost 10 bases, J lost 0 bases, and 10 bases lay in between. The CDR3 runs 14 residues. Germline CDR1 is MDHEN and CDR2 is SYDVKM. The CDR3 sequence: CATGQSSYNSPLHF. The CDR3, as DNA: TGTGCCACCGGACAGAGCTCCTATAATTCACCCCTCCACTTT.

The chain has TRBV6-6 and TRBJ1-2; 10 nucleotides line up with TRBD1. Germline CDR1 reads MNHNY; CDR2 reads SVGAGI (reference sequence). This CDR3 contains 15 residues. V was clipped by 0 bases and J by 8 bases; unmatched bases: 6. The CDR3 region has the DNA TGTGCCAGCAGTTACTCGGGGACAGGGGATGGCGGCTACACCTTC. Encoded protein: CASSYSGTGDGGYTF.

This clone was seen a handful of times. This chain links TRBV6-4 with TRBJ2-5; the match to TRBD1 covers 9 bases. The CDR3 spans 13 residues. Germline assignment: CDR1 MRHNA and CDR2 SNTAGT. With 6 bases clipped from V and 3 bases from J, the junction kept 2 bases outside the gene matches. The CDR3 DNA follows: TGTGCCAGCAGCCGGACAGGGGAAGAGACCCAGTACTTC. It translates to CASSRTGEETQYF.

The chain links TRBV28 to TRBJ2-5; 7 bases match TRBD1. Unmatched junction bases numbered 9, after V lost 3 bases and J lost 5 bases. Germline V gene lookup returns CDR1 MDHEN and CDR2 SYDVKM. The length of the CDR3 is 15 residues. The CDR3 sequence is CASSFDRVKRETQYF. CDR3 coding DNA: TGTGCCAGCAGTTTTGACAGGGTTAAGAGGGAGACCCAGTACTTC. Together with reference TRBV28 and TRBJ2-5, the CDR3 gives the full variable domain: DVKVTQSSRYLVKRTGEKVFLECVQDMDHENMFWYRQDPGLGLRLIYFSYDVKMKEKGDIPEGYSVSREKKERFSLILESASTNQTSMYLCASSFDRVKRETQYFGPGTRLLVL.

The gene calls are TRBV5-1 and TRBJ2-3; 7 bases line up with TRBD1. V dropped 3 bases and J dropped 2; count of bases not matched to a gene: 3. The germline V gene encodes CDR1 SGHRS and CDR2 YFSETQ. The CDR3 sequence is 14 residues long. CDR3 coding DNA: TGCGCCAGCAGCTCGGGACAGATCACAGATACGCAGTATTTT. Translated, it gives CASSSGQITDTQYF. The full variable domain, rest sourced from reference TRBV5-1 and TRBJ2-3, is KAGVTQTPRYLIKTRGQQVTLSCSPISGHRSVSWYQQTPGQGLQFLFEYFSETQRNKGNFPGRFSGRQFSNSRSEMNVSTLELGDSALYLCASSSGQITDTQYFGPGTRLTVL.

The V gene is TRBV4-1, the J gene TRBJ2-1; 7 bases agree with TRBD1. Trimming removed 6 bases from V and 4 bases from J; junction bases left unmatched: 3. The germline gives CDR1 MGHRA, CDR2 YSYEKL. The CDR3 is 13 amino acids. Here the CDR3 DNA reads TGCGCCAGCAGAGGGGACAGATACAATGAGCAGTTCTTC. This sequence encodes CASRGDRYNEQFF.

V usage is TRBV7-9 and J usage is TRBJ2-1; 8 nucleotides line up with TRBD1. The CDR3 sequence is 13 residues long. Per germline, CDR1 SEHNR and CDR2 FQNEAQ (reference sequence). After removal of 5 bases from V and 10 bases from J, the junction contained 7 bases not matched to a gene. CDR3 sequence (DNA): TGTGCCAGCAGCGCCTACAGGACAGGGGAGCAGTTCTTC. Translation: CASSAYRTGEQFF. Drawing the rest from reference TRBV7-9 and TRBJ2-1, the complete variable domain is DTGVSQNPRHKITKRGQNVTFRCDPISEHNRLYWYRQTLGQGPEFLTYFQNEAQLEKSRLLSDRFSAERPKGSFSTLEIQRTEQGDSAMYLCASSAYRTGEQFFGPGTRLTVL.

V gene TRBV5-6 combines with J gene TRBJ2-7; D is ambiguous. The germline V gene encodes CDR1 SGHDT and CDR2 YYEEEE. The length of the CDR3 is 14 residues. Trimming cost V 6 bases and J 6 bases, with 19 bases left between them. The CDR3 DNA reads as TGTGCCAGCACCCCGACACCCCAGTCACGCGAGCAGTACTTC. This codes for CASTPTPQSREQYF. Combining the CDR3 with reference TRBV5-6 and TRBJ2-7 gives the whole variable domain DAGVTQSPTHLIKTRGQQVTLRCSPKSGHDTVSWYQQALGQGPQFIFQYYEEEERQRGNFPDRFSGHQFPNYSSELNVNALLLGDSALYLCASTPTPQSREQYFGPGTRLTVT.

This sequence joins TRBV21-1 and TRBJ2-1; the listed D gene, TRBD2, was not tested against the DNA. TRBV21-1 is assigned pseudogene status. There are 21 residues in the CDR3. The CDR3 DNA sequence: TGTGCCAGCAGCAAATCGGGGTTAAAAAACCTGACTAGCGGGAGTACACATGAGCAGTTCTTC. Amino acid sequence: CASSKSGLKNLTSGSTHEQFF.

V and J are TRBV5-1 and TRBJ2-7; D is perhaps TRBD2 (5 bases). The CDR3 runs to 12 residues. With 4 bases removed from V and 7 bases from J, the gap between germline ends came to 12 bases. Germline CDR1 and CDR2: SGHRS and YFSETQ. The CDR3 protein is CASSLGSGEQYF. The CDR3 DNA sequence: TGCGCCAGCAGCCTCGGGTCGGGGGAGCAGTACTTC.

The rearrangement uses TRBV7-6 and TRBJ2-7, with 10 bases identical to TRBD2. The V and J ends lost 1 base and 0 bases, in that order; junction bases with no gene match: 3. Germline V gene data show CDR1 as SGHVS and CDR2 as FNYEAQ. The CDR3 runs 16 residues. The CDR3 loop is CASSLGASGSSYEQYF. The CDR3 region has the DNA TGTGCCAGCAGCTTAGGGGCTAGCGGGAGCTCCTACGAGCAGTACTTC.